The rows below give T cell receptor beta chains drawn from one sample of a study of blood T cells in healthy people across ages. TCRdb reprocessed the 5' RACE reads via MiXCR and lists one record per CDR3 protein. Here the sample spans over 750,000 distinct CDR3 sequences, roughly 25% being singletons. This same sample was also taken into another study, of T cells of mothers and their children.

The sequenced sample consisted of blood. The receptors come from a boy aged 5-17 years in good health. CDR3s include the opening cysteine and the closing phenylalanine or tryptophan. The D gene is left open where the match is weak. The size field is filled for only some rows; it gives once, few, many or a size class.

D	V	size	J	CDR3	DNA
.	TRBV7-2	few	TRBJ2-5	CASSLGSPGMETQYF	TGTGCCAGCAGCCTCGGTTCTCCAGGGATGGAGACCCAGTACTTC
TRBD1	TRBV5-6	.	TRBJ1-2	CASSINRGQGDGYTF	TGTGCCAGCAGCATCAACAGGGGGCAAGGGGATGGCTACACCTTC
TRBD1	TRBV24-1	few	TRBJ2-7	CATSDPPQTGGNYEQYF	TGTGCCACCAGTGATCCACCACAGACAGGGGGCAACTACGAGCAGTACTTC
.	TRBV7-9	.	TRBJ2-1	CASSPSGPYNEQFF	TGTGCCAGCAGCCCTTCAGGTCCCTACAATGAGCAGTTCTTC
.	TRBV2	.	TRBJ2-7	CASSGEGETYEQYF	TGTGCCAGCAGTGGGGAGGGGGAAACCTACGAGCAGTACTTC
.	TRBV27	many	TRBJ2-1	CASSFRGADLNEQFF	TGTGCCAGCAGTTTTCGCGGGGCGGATTTGAATGAGCAGTTCTTC
.	TRBV4-2	.	TRBJ2-3	CASSQLGDSTDTQYF	TGTGCCAGCAGCCAACTTGGGGATAGCACAGATACGCAGTATTTT
TRBD2	TRBV7-9	.	TRBJ2-7	CASSSALAGGREQYF	TGTGCCAGCAGCTCAGCTCTAGCGGGAGGGCGAGAGCAGTACTTC
.	TRBV14	.	TRBJ2-5	CASSQLAGMVTGAQYF	TGTGCCAGCAGCCAACTTGCGGGGATGGTTACCGGAGCCCAGTACTTC
.	TRBV7-3	few	TRBJ2-1	CASSLQATQDEQFF	TGTGCCAGCAGCTTACAGGCTACGCAGGATGAGCAGTTCTTC
.	TRBV29-1	.	TRBJ1-1	CSVEPQGTPLGTEAFF	TGCAGCGTTGAACCTCAGGGGACCCCCTTAGGCACTGAAGCTTTCTTT
.	TRBV15	.	TRBJ2-3	CATSRVTSSDTQYF	TGTGCCACCAGCAGAGTTACCTCTAGCGATACGCAGTATTTT
TRBD2	TRBV5-1	few	TRBJ2-7	CASKSGTSDASLEQYF	TGCGCCAGCAAATCCGGGACTAGCGACGCTTCCCTCGAGCAGTACTTC
TRBD1	TRBV4-2	.	TRBJ1-2	CASSQDLRTGRVGYTF	TGTGCCAGCAGCCAAGATTTACGGACAGGGCGCGTTGGCTACACCTTC
TRBD2	TRBV20-1	.	TRBJ2-7	CSARAAGVAYEQYF	TGCAGTGCTAGAGCCGCGGGGGTAGCCTACGAGCAGTACTTC
.	TRBV7-3	few	TRBJ2-7	CASSLSRQYF	TGTGCCAGCAGCTTAAGTCGGCAGTACTTC
.	TRBV19	.	TRBJ2-1	CASSGGASYNEQFF	TGTGCCAGTAGTGGGGGGGCAAGCTACAATGAGCAGTTCTTC
TRBD2	TRBV9	.	TRBJ2-5	CASSAQSSGSWETQYF	TGTGCCAGCAGCGCCCAATCCAGCGGGAGCTGGGAGACCCAGTACTTC
.	TRBV11-2	.	TRBJ2-1	CASSSPLTRRNEQFF	TGTGCCAGCAGCTCCCCCTTGACTAGACGGAATGAGCAGTTCTTC
.	TRBV2	.	TRBJ2-7	CASSAQRIHEQYF	TGTGCCAGCAGTGCACAAAGGATACACGAGCAGTACTTC
TRBD1	TRBV9	few	TRBJ1-1	CASSPLPGQGAAFF	TGTGCCAGCAGCCCGCTACCCGGACAGGGTGCTGCTTTCTTT
.	TRBV3-1	.	TRBJ2-1	CASSQDQPAGWGRLKHEQFF	TGTGCCAGCAGCCAAGATCAACCCGCGGGGTGGGGGCGGCTAAAGCATGAGCAGTTCTTC